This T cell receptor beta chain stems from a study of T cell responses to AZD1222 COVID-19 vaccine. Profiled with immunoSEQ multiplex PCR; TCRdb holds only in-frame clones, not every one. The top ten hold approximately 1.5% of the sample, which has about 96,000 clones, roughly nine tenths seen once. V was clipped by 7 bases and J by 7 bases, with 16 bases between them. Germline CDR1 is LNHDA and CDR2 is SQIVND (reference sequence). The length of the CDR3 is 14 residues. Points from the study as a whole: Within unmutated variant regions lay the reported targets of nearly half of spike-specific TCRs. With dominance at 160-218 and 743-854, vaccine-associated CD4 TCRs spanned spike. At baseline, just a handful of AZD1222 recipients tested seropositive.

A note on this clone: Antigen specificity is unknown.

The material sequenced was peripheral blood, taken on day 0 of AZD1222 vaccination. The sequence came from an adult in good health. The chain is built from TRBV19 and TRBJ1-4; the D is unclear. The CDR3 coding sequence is TGTGCCAGTACGACTATCGGGGTGGGTGAAAAACTGTTTTTT. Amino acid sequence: CASTTIGVGEKLFF.